This TCR beta chain emerged from a study of cytomegalovirus exposure and HLA in healthy donors. Whole-study findings and limits: Being productive about 87% or about 30% of the time was typical of most TCR beta V segments in an earlier analysis. Sequence variants that were highly shared formed a cluster that was likely a sequencing artifact.

Researchers ran the PCR with 60 Vbeta and 13 Jbeta primers. Profiling relied on immunoSEQ multiplex PCR, and the TCRdb table lists in-frame clones only, not all of them. The sample records 150,000 to 200,000 clones, 72% being singletons. Donors sampled were nominally healthy, though unrecorded immune exposures were likely. Recording of this donor's CMV serostatus was not done. As for this clone: The target antigen is unknown.

The TCR comes from a human donor in good health. Input material: PBMCs.

The CDR3 spells CASSLGQGMYNEQFF. The CDR3 DNA reads TGTGCCAGCAGCTTGGGACAGGGGATGTACAATGAGCAGTTCTTC. This chain links TRBV5-5 with TRBJ2-1; 8 bases are a match to TRBD1. CDR3 length: 15 residues. The germline gives CDR1 SGHKS, CDR2 YYEKEE (reference sequence). J gave up 4 bases and V 0 bases, and 3 bases lay outside the gene matches.